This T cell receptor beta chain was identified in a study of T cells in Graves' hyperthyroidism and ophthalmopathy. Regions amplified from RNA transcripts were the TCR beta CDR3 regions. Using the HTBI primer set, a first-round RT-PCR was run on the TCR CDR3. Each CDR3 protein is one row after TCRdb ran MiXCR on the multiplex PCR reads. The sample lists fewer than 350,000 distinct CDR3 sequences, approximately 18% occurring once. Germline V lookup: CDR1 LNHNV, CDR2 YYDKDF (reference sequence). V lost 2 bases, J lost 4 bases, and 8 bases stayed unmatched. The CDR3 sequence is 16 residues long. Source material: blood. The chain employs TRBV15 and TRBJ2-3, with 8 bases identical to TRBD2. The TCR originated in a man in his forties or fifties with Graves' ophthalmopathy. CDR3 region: CATSRQSGRRSDTQYF. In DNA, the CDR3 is TGTGCCACCAGCAGACAAAGCGGGAGAAGGTCAGATACGCAGTATTTT. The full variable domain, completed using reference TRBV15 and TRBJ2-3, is DAMVIQNPRYQVTQFGKPVTLSCSQTLNHNVMYWYQQKSSQAPKLLFHYYDKDFNNEADTPDNFQSRRPNTSFCFLDIRSPGLGDTAMYLCATSRQSGRRSDTQYFGPGTRLTVL.